This T cell receptor beta chain was recovered during a study of shared clonotypes between healthy human individuals. Generated by immunoSEQ multiplex PCR, the TCRdb table keeps only in-frame clones and is missing some. The repertoire has about 2.5 million clones, about nine tenths of them found once; the top ten carry approximately 0.4%. Germline assignment: CDR1 SGHDT and CDR2 YYEEEE. V shed 0 bases and J 6 bases; nucleotides not matched to a gene: 7. There are 15 residues in the CDR3. The sequence derives from a man aged 18-30 years in good health. Some clones in this sample may be carry-over from other donors' samples. The sequencing input was naive CD4+ T cells from PBMCs. As to subset: CD45RA+ positively selected. This sequence joins TRBV5-6 and TRBJ1-2, with 8 bases identical to TRBD1. The CDR3 loop is CASSLAPGQDHGYTF. The CDR3, as DNA: TGTGCCAGCAGCTTGGCCCCGGGACAGGATCATGGCTACACCTTC. The full variable domain, its missing parts supplied by reference TRBV5-6 and TRBJ1-2, is DAGVTQSPTHLIKTRGQQVTLRCSPKSGHDTVSWYQQALGQGPQFIFQYYEEEERQRGNFPDRFSGHQFPNYSSELNVNALLLGDSALYLCASSLAPGQDHGYTFGSGTRLTVV.